This T cell receptor (beta chain) originates from a study of T-cell memory formation after mild COVID-19. Study overall: Most TCR clusters belonged to a single donor. Study-level findings and limits: The study found contracting CD4+ clones mainly in CM and EM and contracting CD8+ clones in EMRA. Nothing showed for sure that second-wave clones peaking on day 37 were SARS-CoV-2 specific.

TCR alpha and TCR beta cDNA libraries with sample barcodes and UMIs came from 5'RACE using constant-segment primers. Using its own MiXCR run on the 5' RACE reads, TCRdb lists one record per CDR3 protein. The sample comprises 100,000 to 150,000 distinct CDR3 sequences, about 6% of which are singletons, and approximately 2.1% rests with the top ten. This clonotype was detected many times. Its antigen is unknown. The junction had 21 bases not matched to a gene; V was cut back by 4 bases and J by 4 bases. The CDR3 has 20 residues. The V gene's germline CDR1 is SGHRS and CDR2 YFSETQ. The sample consisted of PBMCs or a T cell subset sorted from them (not recorded which). The chain recombines TRBV5-1 with TRBJ2-3; 10 bases match TRBD2. This TCR derives from an adult woman who had mild COVID-19 (a few samples of this study predate the infection). Cell type and time point are not known. CDR3 nucleotide sequence: TGCGCCAGCAGCACCACAACCGCCAGCGGGGGGGCTTTCCGGCCAGATACGCAGTATTTT. It encodes CASSTTTASGGAFRPDTQYF.